Below are 24 T cell receptor beta chains sequenced from a single sample in a study of regulatory T cells in long-lasting Graves disease. According to the study, TCR beta libraries were built with iRepertoire HTBI primers and CDR3-region Arm-PCR. TCRdb called the multiplex PCR reads again in MiXCR, with one record for every CDR3 protein. The sample has about 320,000 distinct CDR3 sequences, 15% to 20% seen once. Described time point: newly diagnosed GD, antithyroid drugs for less than 3 months. The authors made the TCR library using RNA they extracted from PBMCs. Material: peripheral blood mononuclear cells (PBMCs), obtained at new diagnosis, from a patient treated with antithyroid drugs. These receptors came from a female donor with Graves disease.

About this clonotype itself: A junction end diverges from the germline sequence, so it may reflect a read error. J is TRBJ2-5 and V is TRBV11-2, with 10 nucleotides matching TRBD2. This CDR3 is 18 amino acids long. CDR1 is SGHAT, CDR2 FQNNGV, per germline. CDR3 protein: CASSWGRLAGERGEAQYF. CDR3 in DNA: TGTGCCAGCAGTTGGGGCAGGCTAGCGGGAGAGAGGGGAGAGGCCCAGTACTTC.

At least ten counts were recorded for this clonotype. The chain is built from TRBV7-9 and TRBJ1-1; D not resolved. The germline V gene encodes CDR1 SEHNR and CDR2 FQNEAQ (reference sequence). The CDR3 extends over 15 amino acids. The V gene lost 5 bases and the J gene lost 0 bases, with 13 bases spanning the gap. The CDR3, as DNA: TGTGCCAGCAGCGTGACGTCGGTCGTGAACACTGAAGCTTTCTTT. It yields the protein CASSVTSVVNTEAFF.

In this sample, this clonotype turned up many times. The chain joins TRBV6-1 to TRBJ2-3; D unresolved. This CDR3 is 13 amino acids long. Per germline, CDR1 MNHNS and CDR2 SASEGT. Trimming pared 4 bases from V and 6 bases from J, leaving 11 bases between. The CDR3 sequence: CASSAVDRDTQYF. Here the CDR3 DNA reads TGTGCCAGCAGTGCCGTTGATCGGGATACGCAGTATTTT.

This chain connects TRBV5-1 to TRBJ2-3; no definite D call. Trimming removed 6 bases from V and 6 bases from J, with 14 bases in between. Germline-derived CDR1 and CDR2 are SGHRS and YFSETQ. The length of the CDR3 is 13 residues. In nucleotides, the CDR3 is TGCGCCAGCACCCTTCTGGAGAAGGATACGCAGTATTTT. This encodes CASTLLEKDTQYF.

Worth noting for this clonotype: This sequence is one base from a far larger clone and is likely a read error. The gene calls are TRBV6-2 or TRBV6-3 and TRBJ1-5, with a tentative D call TRBD1 (6 bases). This CDR3 comprises 13 residues. Per the germline V gene, CDR1 is MNHEY and CDR2 is SVGEGT. The CDR3 coding sequence is TGTGCCAGCAGCGGGGACACCTATCATCCCCAGCATTTT. Encoded protein: CASSGDTYHPQHF.

The genes are TRBV27 and TRBJ2-4; TRBD2 matches 10 bases. The CDR3 totals 15 residues. V was clipped by 5 bases and J by 5 bases; unmatched bases: 6. Per germline, CDR1 MNHEY and CDR2 SMNVEV (reference sequence). CDR3 residues: CASSRKGLAENIQYF. CDR3 in DNA: TGTGCCAGCAGTCGAAAAGGACTAGCGGAAAACATTCAGTACTTC.

The gene calls are TRBV28 and TRBJ1-6; D may be TRBD1 (6 bases). V was shortened by 4 bases and J by 1 base, with 17 bases between the two germline ends. The CDR3 spans 18 residues. CDR1 is MDHEN and CDR2 is SYDVKM in the germline V gene. As DNA, the CDR3 is TGTGCCAGCAGTTCGACGGGGGGCCGTCGGTCCTATAATTCACCCCTCCACTTT. Translating it yields CASSSTGGRRSYNSPLHF.

Only a few counts were recorded for this clonotype. The chain couples TRBV18 to TRBJ1-1; tentative D call: TRBD1 (5 bases). Per germline, CDR1 KGHSH and CDR2 LQKENI. V lost 3 bases and J 0 bases, leaving 14 bases between the germline ends. The CDR3 is 16 residues long. This CDR3 is CASSPAGKVLNTEAFF. The CDR3 bases are TGTGCCAGCTCACCGGCAGGGAAGGTTTTGAACACTGAAGCTTTCTTT.

The chain has TRBV6-2 or TRBV6-3 and TRBJ2-3, with 11 nucleotides matching TRBD2. The germline V gene encodes CDR1 MNHEY and CDR2 SVGEGT. The CDR3 has 18 amino acids. Germline trimming cut 2 bases from V and 4 bases from J; bases unmatched to any gene: 11. CDR3 in DNA: TGTGCCAGCAGTTACCACACCAATATAGCGGGAGGGCCAGATACGCAGTATTTT. Protein product: CASSYHTNIAGGPDTQYF.

The chain is built from TRBV4-2 and TRBJ2-7; 7 positions match TRBD2. The CDR3 covers 15 residues. The V and J ends lost 1 base and 7 bases, in that order; junction bases with no gene match: 10. Germline lookup yields CDR1 LGHNA and CDR2 YNFKEQ. The CDR3, as DNA: TGTGCCAGCAGCCAAGCCCAGCGGGATCGAGGGGAGCAGTACTTC. Protein sequence: CASSQAQRDRGEQYF.

About this clonotype itself: A single base separates this from a much larger clone, so it may be a read error. The chain uses TRBV19 and TRBJ1-4; D gene ambiguous. CDR1 is LNHDA, CDR2 SQIVND, per germline (reference sequence). V lost 9 bases and J lost 5, with 22 bases in between. The CDR3 spans 16 residues. CDR3 coding DNA: TGTGCCAGCCGCACTGAGACACGAGGGAGCAATGAAAAACTGTTTTTT. Its translation is CASRTETRGSNEKLFF.

This clonotype was recorded many times. The gene calls are TRBV12-3 or TRBV12-4 and TRBJ1-4; 7 nucleotides agree with TRBD1. Germline trimming cut 5 bases from V and 5 bases from J; bases unmatched to any gene: 8. There are 15 residues in the CDR3. The DNA for the CDR3 is TGTGCCAGCAGTCCACCGGACAGGAGAAATGAAAAACTGTTTTTT. This gives the protein CASSPPDRRNEKLFF.

The sample holds many counts of this clonotype. The CDR3 coding sequence is TGTGCCTGGAGTCCGGGACAGGGAAACGAGCAGTACTTC. It translates to CAWSPGQGNEQYF. The chain couples TRBV30 to TRBJ2-7, with TRBD1 identical over 9 bases. Germline-derived CDR1 and CDR2 are GTSNPN and SVGIG (reference sequence). V shed 2 bases, J shed 5 bases, and the junction held 4 bases outside the gene matches. This CDR3 comprises 13 residues.

This clonotype was picked up many times. J is TRBJ1-6 and V is TRBV11-2, with no clear D. Germline CDR1 SGHAT, CDR2 FQNNGV. The CDR3 runs to 16 residues. Deletions cut 5 bases from V and 0 bases from J, with 11 bases between. The CDR3 reads CASSAPSFSYNSPLHF. CDR3 bases: TGTGCCAGCAGCGCCCCCAGCTTCTCCTATAATTCACCCCTCCACTTT.

This clonotype was recorded a few times. A clone one base away is much larger, so this may be a read error. The rearrangement uses TRBV20-1 and TRBJ2-1; 9 bases map to TRBD1. Germline values: CDR1 DFQATT, CDR2 SNEGSKA (reference sequence). Trimming at V came to 4 bases and at J to 3 bases, leaving 7 bases not matched to a gene. CDR3 length equals 15 residues. The CDR3 protein is CSATTGTGNYNEQFF. CDR3 DNA sequence: TGCAGTGCTACTACCGGGACAGGGAACTACAATGAGCAGTTCTTC.

The chain combines TRBV6-1 with TRBJ1-1; possibly TRBD1 for D (5 bases). The V end lost 0 bases, the J end lost 6 bases, and 11 bases lay between the germline ends. There are 14 residues in the CDR3. Per germline, CDR1 MNHNS and CDR2 SASEGT. CDR3 nucleotide sequence: TGTGCCAGCAGTGAAGCAGGCAGGGTGGCTGAAGCTTTCTTT. Translating it yields CASSEAGRVAEAFF.

This clonotype has a count of ten or more. The chain carries TRBV18 and TRBJ2-7; 8 bases are shared with TRBD1. The J call is uncertain, as TRBJ2-5 better fits the DNA end. Germline CDR1 KGHSH, CDR2 LQKENI. The CDR3 covers 15 residues. The CDR3, as DNA: TGTGCCAGCTCACCACCGACAGGGGTTAGAGAGACCCAGTACTTC. This sequence encodes CASSPPTGVRETQYF.

This chain joins TRBV30 and TRBJ1-2, with 7 bases matching TRBD1. The length of the CDR3 is 14 residues. Trimming cost V 4 bases and J 4 bases; bases outside gene matches: 9. Germline V gene lookup returns CDR1 GTSNPN and CDR2 SVGIG (reference sequence). The CDR3 DNA follows: TGTGCCTGGAACAACAGGGGCCACGTCTATGGCTACACCTTC. Translation gives CAWNNRGHVYGYTF.

This clonotype showed up many times. The J gene is TRBJ2-7, the V gene TRBV12-3 or TRBV12-4, with TRBD1 identical over 7 bases. The CDR3 runs 13 residues. V gave up 3 bases and J gave up 6 bases; unmatched junction bases: 5. CDR3 sequence: CASSFSYRGEQYF. CDR3 DNA: TGTGCCAGCAGTTTTTCTTACAGGGGCGAGCAGTACTTC.

This clonotype was counted a few times. The chain recombines TRBV27 with TRBJ2-7; D possibly uses TRBD1 or TRBD2 (5 bases each). Germline V gene sequence: CDR1 MNHEY, CDR2 SMNVEV (reference sequence). The CDR3 sequence is 15 residues long. Trimming removed 8 bases from V and 0 bases from J, with 17 bases in between. DNA for the CDR3: TGTGCCAGCGGCCGGGGCTTTGGGGGCTCCTACGAGCAGTACTTC. Translating gives CASGRGFGGSYEQYF.

This clonotype was detected many times. The chain carries TRBV28 and TRBJ2-7; either TRBD1 or TRBD2 may supply D (5 bases each). The germline V gene has CDR1 MDHEN and CDR2 SYDVKM. The CDR3 extends over 15 amino acids. The ends were cut back, 6 bases at V and 2 bases at J, with 17 bases in the middle. In DNA, the CDR3 is TGTGCCAGCAGCTCTCCGGGACCCGTGACCTACGAGCAGTACTTC. Amino acid sequence: CASSSPGPVTYEQYF. The full variable domain, rest sourced from reference TRBV28 and TRBJ2-7, is DVKVTQSSRYLVKRTGEKVFLECVQDMDHENMFWYRQDPGLGLRLIYFSYDVKMKEKGDIPEGYSVSREKKERFSLILESASTNQTSMYLCASSSPGPVTYEQYFGPGTRLTVT.

This clonotype was counted many times. CDR3 protein: CASSKGQGARPYNEQFF. CDR3 DNA sequence: TGCGCCAGCAGCAAGGGACAGGGGGCACGACCTTACAATGAGCAGTTCTTC. This rearrangement joins TRBV5-1 to TRBJ2-1, with 12 bases fitting TRBD1. CDR3 length: 17 amino acids. The V segment lost 4 bases and the J segment 4 bases; nucleotides outside the gene matches: 9. Per germline, CDR1 SGHRS and CDR2 YFSETQ.

The chain recombines TRBV29-1 with TRBJ1-5; the D gene is possibly TRBD1 (6 bases). With 4 bases removed from V and 2 bases from J, the gap between germline ends came to 15 bases. There are 15 residues in the CDR3. CDR1 and CDR2 (germline): SQVTM, ANQGSEA. The CDR3 spells CSVVLQGKGNQPQHF. The DNA for the CDR3 is TGCAGCGTTGTTTTACAGGGAAAGGGCAATCAGCCCCAGCATTTT.

Only a few counts were recorded for this clonotype. The V and J genes are TRBV12-3 or TRBV12-4 and TRBJ2-7; 14 positions match TRBD2. The CDR3 is made up of 16 amino acids. V was pared by 5 bases and J by 7 bases, with 10 bases of the junction left unmatched. The DNA of the CDR3 is TGTGCCAGCAGTCCGGGACTAGCGGGAGTTTGGGGAGAGCAGTACTTC. It translates to CASSPGLAGVWGEQYF.